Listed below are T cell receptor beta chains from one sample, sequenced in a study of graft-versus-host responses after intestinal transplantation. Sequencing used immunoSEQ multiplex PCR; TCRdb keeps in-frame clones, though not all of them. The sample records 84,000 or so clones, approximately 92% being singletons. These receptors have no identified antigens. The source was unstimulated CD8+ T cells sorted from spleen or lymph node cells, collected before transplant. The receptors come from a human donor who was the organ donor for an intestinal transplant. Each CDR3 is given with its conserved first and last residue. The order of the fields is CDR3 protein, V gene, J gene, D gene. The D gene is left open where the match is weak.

CASSQESWGQDLSGANVLTF,TRBV14,TRBJ2-6,TRBD1
CASSSGTSGIVGQETQYF,TRBV5-4,TRBJ2-5,TRBD2
CAWSQASPLHF,TRBV30,TRBJ1-6,NA
CASSLTGDGYTF,TRBV7-3,TRBJ1-2,TRBD1
CASSLAGDLTDTQYF,TRBV5-6,TRBJ2-3,NA
CASSLPQAISSYEQYF,TRBV5-6,TRBJ2-7,NA
CASSLGRSRARGYTF,TRBV7-6,TRBJ1-2,NA
CASSQGGIVGTQYF,TRBV4-1,TRBJ2-3,NA
CASTGGETQYF,TRBV19,TRBJ2-5,TRBD2
CAISGTGASREQYF,TRBV10-3,TRBJ2-7,TRBD1
CASSIAGLSGTEAFF,TRBV19,TRBJ1-1,NA
CASSINRFADTGELFF,TRBV19,TRBJ2-2,NA
CASSKTSGKQFF,TRBV21-1,TRBJ2-1,NA
CASSLTGYTEAFF,TRBV6-5,TRBJ1-1,NA
CASGQFVGEAFF,TRBV6-5,TRBJ1-1,NA
CASGLSSGLAGEVSYNEQFF,TRBV12-5,TRBJ2-1,TRBD2
CASNQVFGRWGLGQYF,TRBV4-1,TRBJ2-7,NA
CASSVGQAGSDEQYF,TRBV9,TRBJ2-7,NA
CSVVLAGVGGEQFF,TRBV29-1,TRBJ2-1,TRBD2
CASSIGDSTYEQYF,TRBV19,TRBJ2-7,TRBD1
CASILGGGGARETQYF,TRBV11-1,TRBJ2-5,NA
CASSSTGELFF,TRBV7-9,TRBJ2-2,NA
CASSLALETQYF,TRBV7-9,TRBJ2-5,NA
CASSTTSAYYNEQFF,TRBV19,TRBJ2-1,TRBD2
CASSYRGGTNYGYTF,TRBV6-6,TRBJ1-2,NA
CASSQEQSQEAFF,TRBV4-1,TRBJ1-1,NA
CASGTYYGQPQHF,TRBV19,TRBJ1-5,NA